This TCR beta chain was captured by sequencing in a study of cytomegalovirus exposure and HLA in healthy donors. Study-level points and caveats: Reported performance of the classifier showed diagnosis of cytomegalovirus status with high specificity and sensitivity.

A note on this clone: Antigen unknown.

Looked up from germline, CDR1 is SGDLS and CDR2 is YYNGEE. The V segment lost 5 bases and the J segment 1 base; nucleotides outside the gene matches: 9. The CDR3 totals 16 residues. Profiled with immunoSEQ multiplex PCR; TCRdb holds only in-frame clones, not every one. The table has about 180,000 clones, about 85% seen once. This chain uses TRBV9 with TRBJ2-3; 8 nucleotides line up with TRBD2. This receptor was identified in a man aged 18 to 30 in good health and CMV-seropositive. The sequenced sample consisted of PBMCs. The CDR3 reads CASSHPRGLGTDTQYF. The DNA for the CDR3 is TGTGCCAGCAGTCACCCACGGGGACTAGGCACAGATACGCAGTATTTT.